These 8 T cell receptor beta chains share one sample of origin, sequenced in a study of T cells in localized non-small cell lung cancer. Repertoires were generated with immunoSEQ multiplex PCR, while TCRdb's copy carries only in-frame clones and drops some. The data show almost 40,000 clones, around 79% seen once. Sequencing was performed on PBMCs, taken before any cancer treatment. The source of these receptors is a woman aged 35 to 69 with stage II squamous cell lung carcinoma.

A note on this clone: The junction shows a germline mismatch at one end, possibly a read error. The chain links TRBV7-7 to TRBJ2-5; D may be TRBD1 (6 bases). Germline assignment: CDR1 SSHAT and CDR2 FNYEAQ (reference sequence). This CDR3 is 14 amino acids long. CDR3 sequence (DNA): TGTGCTAGCAGCTTAGGGATAGGGGGAGAGACCCAGTACTTC. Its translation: CASSLGIGGETQYF.

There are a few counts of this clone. The CDR3 is CASSSPLYEQYF. The CDR3 bases are TGTGCCAGCAGCTCCCCTTTATACGAGCAGTACTTC. The gene calls are TRBV11-2 and TRBJ2-7; D gene unclear. Germline CDR1 and CDR2: SGHAT and FQNNGV. The CDR3 runs to 12 residues. Trimming removed 4 bases from V and 4 bases from J, with 8 bases in between.

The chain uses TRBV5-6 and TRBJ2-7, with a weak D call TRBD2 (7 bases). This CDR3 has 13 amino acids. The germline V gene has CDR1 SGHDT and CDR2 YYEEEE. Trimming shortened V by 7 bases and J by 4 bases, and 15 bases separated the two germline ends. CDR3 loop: CASASAGAYEQYV. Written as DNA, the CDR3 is TGTGCCAGCGCCAGCGCGGGGGCTTACGAGCAGTACGTC.

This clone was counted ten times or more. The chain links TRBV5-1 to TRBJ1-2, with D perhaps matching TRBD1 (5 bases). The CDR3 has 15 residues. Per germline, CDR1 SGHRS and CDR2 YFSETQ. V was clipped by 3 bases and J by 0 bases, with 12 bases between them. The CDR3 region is CASSSGTSANYGYTF. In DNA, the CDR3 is TGCGCCAGCAGCTCCGGGACTTCTGCTAACTATGGCTACACCTTC.

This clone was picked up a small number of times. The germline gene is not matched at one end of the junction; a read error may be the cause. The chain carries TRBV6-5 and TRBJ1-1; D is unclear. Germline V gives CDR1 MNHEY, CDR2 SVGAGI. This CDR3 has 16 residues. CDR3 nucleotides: TGTGCCAGCAGTTACTCGATCGCAGGAGGGCAGGCCCTGTTGGTCTTT. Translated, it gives CASSYSIAGGQALLVF.

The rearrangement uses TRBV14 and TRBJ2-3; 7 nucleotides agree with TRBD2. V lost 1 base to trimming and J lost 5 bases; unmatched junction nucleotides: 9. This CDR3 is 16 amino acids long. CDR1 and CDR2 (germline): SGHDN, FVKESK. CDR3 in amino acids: CASSQGTILAGDTQYF. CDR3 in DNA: TGTGCCAGCAGCCAAGGGACAATCTTAGCGGGAGATACGCAGTATTTT. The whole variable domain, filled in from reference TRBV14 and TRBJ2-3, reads EAGVTQFPSHSVIEKGQTVTLRCDPISGHDNLYWYRRVMGKEIKFLLHFVKESKQDESGMPNNRFLAERTGGTYSTLKVQPAELEDSGVYFCASSQGTILAGDTQYFGPGTRLTVL.

This CDR3 reads CASRGLEETQYF. In DNA form, the CDR3 reads TGTGCCAGCAGGGGACTTGAGGAGACCCAGTACTTC. The chain links TRBV6-6 to TRBJ2-5; D is perhaps TRBD2 (6 bases). Germline lookup yields CDR1 MNHNY and CDR2 SVGAGI (reference sequence). V dropped 6 bases and J dropped 5 bases, with 10 bases sitting between them. The CDR3 is 12 amino acids.

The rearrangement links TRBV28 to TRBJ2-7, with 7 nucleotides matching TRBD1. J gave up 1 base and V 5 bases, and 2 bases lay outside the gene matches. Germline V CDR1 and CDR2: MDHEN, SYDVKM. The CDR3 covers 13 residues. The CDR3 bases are TGTGCCAGCAGTATACAGGGGTCCTACGAGCAGTACGTC. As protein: CASSIQGSYEQYV.